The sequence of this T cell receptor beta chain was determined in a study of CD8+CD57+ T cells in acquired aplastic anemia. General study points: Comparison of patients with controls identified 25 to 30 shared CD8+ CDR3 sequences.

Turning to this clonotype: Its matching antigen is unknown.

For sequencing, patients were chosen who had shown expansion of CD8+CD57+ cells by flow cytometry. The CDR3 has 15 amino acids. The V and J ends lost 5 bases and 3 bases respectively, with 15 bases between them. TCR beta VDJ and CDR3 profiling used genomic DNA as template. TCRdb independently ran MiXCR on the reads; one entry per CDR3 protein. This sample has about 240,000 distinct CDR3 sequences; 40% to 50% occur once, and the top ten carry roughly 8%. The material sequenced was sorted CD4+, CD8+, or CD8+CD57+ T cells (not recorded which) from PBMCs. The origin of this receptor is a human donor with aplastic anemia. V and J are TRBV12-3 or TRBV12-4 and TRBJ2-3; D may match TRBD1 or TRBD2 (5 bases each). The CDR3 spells CASSRGTGATDTQYF. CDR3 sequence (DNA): TGTGCCAGCAGTCGCGGAACCGGGGCTACAGATACGCAGTATTTT.